The subject of this entry is one T cell receptor beta chain. Its specificity is unknown. The donors comprised healthy bone marrow donors. From germline, CDR1 is SGHKS and CDR2 YYEKEE (reference sequence). The CDR3 runs to 18 residues. The ends lost 2 bases at V and 0 bases at J; junction bases unmatched: 6. The PCR had 60 Vbeta and 13 Jbeta primers. Data came from immunoSEQ multiplex PCR; TCRdb stores just in-frame clones and leaves some out. The top ten clones hold approximately 3% of a sample with about 190,000 clones, almost 75% of them seen once. This sample was included in a study of cytomegalovirus exposure and HLA in healthy donors. Study-wide results and limits: Reported results showed that the classifier diagnosed cytomegalovirus status with high specificity and sensitivity. In a later analysis, a genetic analysis reported fewer productive-TCR N-insertions in an Asian-associated ancestry cluster than the cohort average. Later analysis indicated greater clonal expansion among HLA-associated TCR beta chains than among equally common other chains.

The sequencing sample was made of PBMCs. The sequence was obtained from a woman younger than 45 in good health and CMV-seropositive. V gene TRBV5-5 combines with J gene TRBJ1-5, with 12 bases matching TRBD1. Here the CDR3 reads CASSLGTGGRSSNQPQHF. The CDR3 DNA sequence: TGTGCCAGCAGCTTAGGGACAGGGGGCAGGAGTAGCAATCAGCCCCAGCATTTT.